This T cell receptor (beta chain) was sequenced during a study of Ad26.COV2.S vaccination and SARS-CoV-2 variants. General observations from the study: Ad26.COV2.S recipients had broader spike-specific TCRs (P = 0.0014).

Sequencing was performed with immunoSEQ multiplex PCR; in TCRdb, only in-frame clones are kept and a portion is missing. In the table there are hundreds of thousands of clones, roughly 81% of which are singletons. Notes on this clone: Its antigen is still unknown.

The treatment: 15 to 20 received Ad26.COV2.S at low or high dose, single or two shots; about five received placebo; per-sample allocation not given. The investigators took samples on day 63 after the first vaccine or placebo injection. SARS-CoV-2 spike from the Wuhan strain was encoded by the vaccine, an Ad26 vector. V lost 4 bases, J lost 7 bases, and 13 bases lay in between. This CDR3 has 13 residues. The V gene's germline CDR1 is SQVTM and CDR2 ANQGSEA. Material: peripheral blood, obtained in a trial of Ad26.COV2.S vaccine versus placebo. The chain links TRBV29-1 to TRBJ1-4; no firm D call. The sequence was obtained from a person between 18 and 65 years old who received the Ad26.COV2.S COVID-19 vaccine or a placebo. The CDR3 DNA follows: TGCAGCGTTGGAGGACGGGAGGGTGAAAAACTGTTTTTT. Encoded protein: CSVGGREGEKLFF.